The clone carrying this T cell receptor (beta chain) has only a few counts. Its antigen remains unknown. As every portion of the isolated RNA was reverse transcribed, the sequencing read expressed TCRB transcripts. Naive, central memory and regulatory T cell samples yielded about 3.57 million reads on average. The data were produced by immunoSEQ multiplex PCR, yet TCRdb's version contains in-frame clones alone and is incomplete. The top ten clones hold about 0.045% of a sample with 350,000 or so clones, around a fifth of them seen once. This entry comes from a study of beta chain features in type 1 diabetes. Study results and limitations: Researchers report that Type 1 diabetes patients had moderately but significantly shorter TCRB CDR3s across all four CD4+ subsets.

The germline V gene has CDR1 SGHTA and CDR2 FQGNSA. The CDR3 covers 15 residues. Trimming shortened V by 4 bases and J by 4 bases, and 16 bases separated the two germline ends. The V and J genes are TRBV7-2 and TRBJ1-2; perhaps TRBD1 as D (5 bases). Material for sequencing was naive CD4+ T cells from blood. The sequence was obtained from a woman aged 18-29 years in good health. Here the CDR3 reads CASSSAQALSYGYTF. The CDR3, as DNA: TGTGCCAGCAGCTCTGCACAGGCCCTTTCCTATGGCTACACCTTC.